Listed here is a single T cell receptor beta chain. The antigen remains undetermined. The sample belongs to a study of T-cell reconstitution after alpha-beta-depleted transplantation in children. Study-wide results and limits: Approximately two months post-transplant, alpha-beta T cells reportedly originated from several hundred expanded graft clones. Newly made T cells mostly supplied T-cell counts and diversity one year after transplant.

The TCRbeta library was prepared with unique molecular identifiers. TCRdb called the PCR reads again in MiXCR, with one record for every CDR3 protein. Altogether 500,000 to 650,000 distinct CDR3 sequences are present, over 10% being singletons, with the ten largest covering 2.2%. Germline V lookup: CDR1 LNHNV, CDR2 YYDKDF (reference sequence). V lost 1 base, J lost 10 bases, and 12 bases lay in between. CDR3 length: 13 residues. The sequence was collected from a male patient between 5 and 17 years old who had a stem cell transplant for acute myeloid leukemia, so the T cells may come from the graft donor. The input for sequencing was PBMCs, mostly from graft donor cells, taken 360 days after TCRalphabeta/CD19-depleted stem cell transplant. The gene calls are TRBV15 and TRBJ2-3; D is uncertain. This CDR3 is CATSRVELVPQYF. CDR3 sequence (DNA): TGTGCCACCAGCAGAGTGGAGCTAGTCCCGCAGTATTTT.